This is a list of T cell receptor beta chains from one sample in a study of OX40 agonist ivuxolimab in advanced cancers. Data came from immunoSEQ multiplex PCR; TCRdb stores just in-frame clones and leaves some out. The sample lists under 70,000 clones; more than 85% were seen once. The material sequenced was CD4+ or CD8+ T cells sorted from blood, taken in a trial of the OX40 agonist ivuxolimab. These receptors all come from an adult with an advanced solid tumor such as melanoma, head and neck, liver or kidney cancer. Both conserved end residues are part of each CDR3. Fields, in order: CDR3 DNA, CDR3 protein, V gene, D gene, clone size, J gene. The D gene is left open where the match is weak. Clone size is stated in some rows and not others, as once, few, many or a class when expanded.

DNA: TGTGCCAGCAGCCCACTGACTAGCGACCACAATGAGCAGTTCTTC
CDR3: CASSPLTSDHNEQFF
V: TRBV7-9
D: TRBD2
size: NA
J: TRBJ2-1

DNA: TGCGCCAGCATCGGGGACGGCTACAATGAGCAGTTCTTC
CDR3: CASIGDGYNEQFF
V: TRBV5-1
D: NA
size: NA
J: TRBJ2-1

DNA: TGTGCCAGCAGCGCAGGGGACTCTGGAAACACCATATATTTT
CDR3: CASSAGDSGNTIYF
V: TRBV9
D: NA
size: NA
J: TRBJ1-3

DNA: TGCGCCAGCAGTGTCTTTGGGACTGACTCTGGAAACACCATATATTTT
CDR3: CASSVFGTDSGNTIYF
V: TRBV10-2
D: NA
size: NA
J: TRBJ1-3

DNA: TGCGCCAGCAGCCTTCGGGACAGGGGGCTCGGCGGGGAGCTGTTTTTT
CDR3: CASSLRDRGLGGELFF
V: TRBV4-3
D: TRBD1
size: once
J: TRBJ2-2

DNA: TGTGCCAGCAGCCACAGGGGGGAGGCCGGGGAGCTGTTTTTT
CDR3: CASSHRGEAGELFF
V: TRBV7-9
D: TRBD1
size: NA
J: TRBJ2-2

DNA: TGTGCCAGCCGACCTGGACAGGGATCGACTGGGGCCAACGTCCTGACTTTC
CDR3: CASRPGQGSTGANVLTF
V: TRBV25-1
D: TRBD1
size: NA
J: TRBJ2-6

DNA: TGTGCCAGCGACGGCGGGGGGTCCTACAATGAGCAGTTCTTC
CDR3: CASDGGGSYNEQFF
V: TRBV2
D: TRBD2
size: NA
J: TRBJ2-1

DNA: TGTGCCAGCAGTTTGGGCGTACTAACCGGGGAGCTGTTTTTT
CDR3: CASSLGVLTGELFF
V: TRBV27
D: NA
size: NA
J: TRBJ2-2

DNA: TGTGCCAGCAGCACAAGAAATCTAGCGGGGTACGACGGGCAAAACATTCAGTACTTC
CDR3: CASSTRNLAGYDGQNIQYF
V: TRBV7-2
D: TRBD2
size: NA
J: TRBJ2-4

DNA: TGTGCCAGCACAATCCTACAGGGCACAGATACGCAGTATTTT
CDR3: CASTILQGTDTQYF
V: TRBV6-6
D: NA
size: once
J: TRBJ2-3

DNA: TGTGCCAGCTCACTAACAGGTTATGGCTACACCTTC
CDR3: CASSLTGYGYTF
V: TRBV18
D: NA
size: medium-sized
J: TRBJ1-2

DNA: TGTGCCAGCAGCGTAGGAGATGGGGAATCACCCCTCCACTTT
CDR3: CASSVGDGESPLHF
V: TRBV9
D: NA
size: few
J: TRBJ1-6

DNA: TGTGCCAGTTCGGGGGGATACACAGATACGCAGTATTTT
CDR3: CASSGGYTDTQYF
V: TRBV6-5
D: TRBD2
size: NA
J: TRBJ2-3

DNA: TGTGCCAGCAGCGTGACAGGGTACTCCTACGAGCAGTACTTC
CDR3: CASSVTGYSYEQYF
V: TRBV9
D: TRBD1
size: NA
J: TRBJ2-7

DNA: TGCAGCGTTGAAGAGGGGACTAGCGGGGGCGCCCGTAGCTCCTACGAGCAGTACTTC
CDR3: CSVEEGTSGGARSSYEQYF
V: TRBV29-1
D: TRBD2
size: NA
J: TRBJ2-7

DNA: TGTGCCAGCAGCGGGACAGGGGTTGAGCAGTACTTC
CDR3: CASSGTGVEQYF
V: TRBV9
D: TRBD1
size: NA
J: TRBJ2-7

DNA: TGTGCCAGCACCAATCCCCTCCCTGGAGACAGGGTGGATGGTACGCAGTATTTT
CDR3: CASTNPLPGDRVDGTQYF
V: TRBV7-9
D: TRBD1
size: once
J: TRBJ2-3

DNA: TGTGCCAGCAGTTATTCCCTGGGGAACACTGAAGCTTTCTTT
CDR3: CASSYSLGNTEAFF
V: TRBV6-5
D: NA
size: NA
J: TRBJ1-1

DNA: TGTGCCAGCCGCCCCAGCGGGGCTACCTTCAATGAGCAGTTCTTC
CDR3: CASRPSGATFNEQFF
V: TRBV9
D: TRBD2
size: NA
J: TRBJ2-1

DNA: TGTGCCAGCAGCCCCATCGGGACTGAAGCTTTCTTT
CDR3: CASSPIGTEAFF
V: TRBV5-6
D: NA
size: NA
J: TRBJ1-1

DNA: TGTGCCAGCAGCCAAGAAGGTGGCACTGAAGCTTTCTTT
CDR3: CASSQEGGTEAFF
V: TRBV14
D: NA
size: few
J: TRBJ1-1

DNA: TGTGCCAGCAGCTTAGGTATCGCGGGGGGGCCCCCGATGACCCACAATGAGCAGTTCTTC
CDR3: CASSLGIAGGPPMTHNEQFF
V: TRBV7-8
D: TRBD2
size: NA
J: TRBJ2-1

DNA: TGTGCCAGCAGCCGCCCCACCACAGATACGCAGTATTTT
CDR3: CASSRPTTDTQYF
V: TRBV27
D: NA
size: NA
J: TRBJ2-3

DNA: TGCAGCGTTGAAGATCCCCCGGGACAGGGAGCAGATACGCAGTATTTT
CDR3: CSVEDPPGQGADTQYF
V: TRBV29-1
D: TRBD1
size: NA
J: TRBJ2-3

DNA: TGTGCCAGCAGCTTGGGGCGGGCTGTGGACATTCAGTACTTC
CDR3: CASSLGRAVDIQYF
V: TRBV7-9
D: NA
size: NA
J: TRBJ2-4

DNA: TGCGCCAGCAGCTTGGTAGGGGCGGGTCAGCCCCAGCATTTT
CDR3: CASSLVGAGQPQHF
V: TRBV5-1
D: NA
size: NA
J: TRBJ1-5

DNA: TGTGCCAGTAGTCCCGGGGACATTTCCCCCTACGAGCAGTACTTC
CDR3: CASSPGDISPYEQYF
V: TRBV19
D: NA
size: NA
J: TRBJ2-7

DNA: TGTGCCAGCAGCTCCCCGGGACGGCCCTACGAGCAGTACTTC
CDR3: CASSSPGRPYEQYF
V: TRBV5-5
D: NA
size: NA
J: TRBJ2-7

DNA: TGTGCCAGCAGCTTATCGGGCGACAGGGGAGAGACCCAGTACTTC
CDR3: CASSLSGDRGETQYF
V: TRBV7-2
D: TRBD1
size: NA
J: TRBJ2-5

DNA: TGTGCCAGCAGTTACTCCAGAGCTGAAGCTTTCTTT
CDR3: CASSYSRAEAFF
V: TRBV6-5
D: NA
size: NA
J: TRBJ1-1

DNA: TGCGCCAGCAGCCAAGGGGGGGGCGTAGAGACCCAGTACTTC
CDR3: CASSQGGGVETQYF
V: TRBV4-1
D: NA
size: NA
J: TRBJ2-5

DNA: TGTGCCTGGAGCGTCCCCGGACGTACTAGGGATAATTCACCCCTCCACTTT
CDR3: CAWSVPGRTRDNSPLHF
V: TRBV30
D: NA
size: NA
J: TRBJ1-6

DNA: TGTGCCAGCAGCCGACAGGGAGGGCTAGCGCGTACCGGGGAGCTGTTTTTT
CDR3: CASSRQGGLARTGELFF
V: TRBV5-8
D: NA
size: NA
J: TRBJ2-2

DNA: TGTGCCAGCAGCCAAGGGACTAGCGGGGGTTACGAGCAGTACTTC
CDR3: CASSQGTSGGYEQYF
V: TRBV14
D: TRBD2
size: NA
J: TRBJ2-7

DNA: TGCGCCAGCAGCCAAACTAGCGGGGGTCTCAGCTCCTACGAGCAGTACTTC
CDR3: CASSQTSGGLSSYEQYF
V: TRBV4-3
D: TRBD2
size: NA
J: TRBJ2-7

DNA: TGCAGCGTTGATACTAGCGGGGGCTACAATGAGCAGTTCTTC
CDR3: CSVDTSGGYNEQFF
V: TRBV29-1
D: TRBD2
size: few
J: TRBJ2-1

DNA: TGTGCCAGCAGCGTAAGGCCGGGGACAGAGGACACTGAAGCTTTCTTT
CDR3: CASSVRPGTEDTEAFF
V: TRBV9
D: TRBD1
size: NA
J: TRBJ1-1

DNA: TGTGCCAGCAGCCAAGAAGGGGTTGGGGGGGCAATCAGCGAGCAGTTCTTC
CDR3: CASSQEGVGGAISEQFF
V: TRBV4-2
D: NA
size: few
J: TRBJ2-1

DNA: TGTGCCAGCAGTTTAGGGGGGCATCAGCCCCAGCATTTT
CDR3: CASSLGGHQPQHF
V: TRBV28
D: NA
size: NA
J: TRBJ1-5

DNA: TGTGCCAGCAGCTTGGTTAAACGGGGGGCGATAGCGTACCAAGAGACCCAGTACTTC
CDR3: CASSLVKRGAIAYQETQYF
V: TRBV5-6
D: NA
size: NA
J: TRBJ2-5

DNA: TGCAGCGTTGAAAGCCCCGGGACACTCTACGAGCAGTACTTC
CDR3: CSVESPGTLYEQYF
V: TRBV29-1
D: NA
size: NA
J: TRBJ2-7

DNA: TGTGCCAGCAGCTTATACAGGGAAGGCTACACCTTC
CDR3: CASSLYREGYTF
V: TRBV7-9
D: NA
size: NA
J: TRBJ1-2

DNA: TGTGCCAGCAGTGATGGGACCCAAGTAGGGGATGATAGCAATCAGCCCCAGCATTTT
CDR3: CASSDGTQVGDDSNQPQHF
V: TRBV2
D: NA
size: NA
J: TRBJ1-5